These 28 T cell receptor beta chains came from one sample sequenced in a study of shared clonotypes between healthy human individuals. CD45RO-negative, CCR7-selected cells formed the naive CD8 fraction, which excluded terminally differentiated effector memory CD45RA+ cells. Method: immunoSEQ multiplex PCR; TCRdb's copy keeps in-frame clones and lacks some. This table has more than 2 million clones, 85% to 95% appearing once. Sample: naive CD8+ T cells sorted from blood. The receptors derive from a man aged 18 to 29 in good health.

CDR3 loop: CASSMLVEDWLDTGELFF. The CDR3 DNA is TGTGCCAGTAGTATGTTAGTGGAGGACTGGTTGGACACCGGGGAGCTGTTTTTT. J is TRBJ2-2 and V is TRBV19; tentative D call: TRBD2 (5 bases). Germline lookup yields CDR1 LNHDA and CDR2 SQIVND (reference sequence). Between the trimmed V and J ends, which lost 3 bases and 3 bases, there was a span of 20 bases. This CDR3 comprises 18 residues.

The chain recombines TRBV13 with TRBJ1-2; 9 nucleotides align to TRBD1. V shed 2 bases, J shed 3 bases, and the junction held 4 bases outside the gene matches. Germline assignment: CDR1 PRHDT and CDR2 FYEKMQ (reference sequence). This CDR3 has 15 amino acids. In DNA form, the CDR3 reads TGTGCCAGCAGCTTACGTGGACAGGGGCACTATGGCTACACCTTC. This codes for CASSLRGQGHYGYTF.

In the case of this clone: This sample includes further DNA sequences coding for the same CDR3. J is TRBJ2-7 and V is TRBV28; a possible D gene is TRBD1 (6 bases). Trimming removed 6 bases at V and 0 bases at J, with 12 bases between. CDR1 is MDHEN and CDR2 is SYDVKM in the germline V gene. The CDR3 spans 14 residues. In nucleotides, the CDR3 is TGTGCCAGCAGCTTGACAGGTAGCTCCTACGAGCAGTACTTC. It codes for CASSLTGSSYEQYF.

This clone has only one observation. V is TRBV27 and J is TRBJ2-1; 9 bases are shared with TRBD2. The CDR3 sequence is 18 residues long. From germline, CDR1 is MNHEY and CDR2 SMNVEV (reference sequence). Germline trimming cut 5 bases from V and 0 bases from J; bases unmatched to any gene: 11. The CDR3 DNA reads as TGTGCCAGCAGTCCCGGGGCTAGCGGGGCTAGCTCCTACAATGAGCAGTTCTTC. Its translation is CASSPGASGASSYNEQFF.

This chain uses TRBV6-5 with TRBJ2-2; no clear D gene. The CDR3 loop spans 15 amino acids. Germline CDR1 MNHEY, CDR2 SVGAGI. V was clipped by 0 bases and J by 6 bases, with 11 bases between them. This chain's CDR3 is CASSYSVVIPGELFF. The CDR3 DNA sequence: TGTGCCAGCAGTTACTCTGTCGTGATACCCGGGGAGCTGTTTTTT.

This chain joins TRBV4-2 and TRBJ1-4; the D gene is possibly TRBD1 (5 bases). Trimming removed 2 bases at V and 0 bases at J, with 13 bases between. This CDR3 has 17 residues. The germline CDR1 and CDR2 sequences are LGHNA and YNFKEQ. The CDR3 protein is CASSQLTGVATNEKLFF. In nucleotides, the CDR3 is TGTGCCAGCAGCCAATTAACAGGTGTTGCAACTAATGAAAAACTGTTTTTT.

The chain carries TRBV27 and TRBJ2-7; 12 bases align to TRBD2. The CDR3 is 14 residues long. The ends lost 6 bases at V and 5 bases at J; junction bases unmatched: 5. Germline V lookup: CDR1 MNHEY, CDR2 SMNVEV (reference sequence). In DNA, the CDR3 is TGTGCCAGCAGCCCCTGGACTAGCGGGGACGAGCAGTACTTC. This sequence encodes CASSPWTSGDEQYF.

This chain connects TRBV14 to TRBJ2-1; weak D call: TRBD1 (6 bases). The germline V and J ends were trimmed by 0 bases and 2 bases, with 8 bases remaining between them. Germline loops: CDR1 SGHDN, CDR2 FVKESK. The CDR3 totals 15 residues. DNA of the CDR3: TGTGCCAGCAGCCAAGATCGGGACACCTACAATGAGCAGTTCTTC. Translated, it gives CASSQDRDTYNEQFF.

This chain links TRBV7-2 with TRBJ2-7, with 7 bases that match TRBD2. After removal of 3 bases from V and 0 bases from J, the junction contained 2 bases not matched to a gene. The CDR3 covers 14 residues. The germline gives CDR1 SGHTA, CDR2 FQGNSA. CDR3 bases: TGTGCCAGCAGCTTTGCGGGAGTCTCCTACGAGCAGTACTTC. Encoded protein: CASSFAGVSYEQYF.

The chain couples TRBV7-9 to TRBJ1-1; TRBD1 agrees at 8 bases. The CDR3 contains 17 residues. CDR1 and CDR2 (germline): SEHNR, FQNEAQ (reference sequence). Trimming took 4 bases from V and 0 from J; bases not matched to a gene: 10. The chain's CDR3 is CASSSPSRTGMNTEAFF. DNA for the CDR3: TGTGCCAGCAGCTCCCCGAGCCGGACAGGGATGAACACTGAAGCTTTCTTT.

The J gene is TRBJ1-1, the V gene TRBV25-1; D perhaps matches TRBD1 (5 bases). With 7 bases removed from V and 1 base from J, the gap between germline ends came to 16 bases. The CDR3 has 15 amino acids. Germline V gene sequence: CDR1 MGHDK, CDR2 SYGVNS. The CDR3 loop is CASTVGQPGNTEAFF. Here the CDR3 DNA reads TGTGCCAGCACTGTGGGGCAGCCAGGGAACACTGAAGCTTTCTTT.

The CDR3 DNA reads as TGTGCCAGCAGTCCTCCTGTGGGGACAGGGGACGAGCAGTACTTC. The encoded protein is CASSPPVGTGDEQYF. The chain joins TRBV13 to TRBJ2-7; 10 nucleotides match TRBD1. With 6 bases clipped from V and 5 bases from J, the junction kept 10 bases outside the gene matches. The germline V gene has CDR1 PRHDT and CDR2 FYEKMQ (reference sequence). CDR3 size: 15 residues.

The chain recombines TRBV27 with TRBJ1-4; D is uncertain. The CDR3 sequence is 16 residues long. Germline V CDR1 and CDR2: MNHEY, SMNVEV (reference sequence). V was cut by 5 bases and J by 5 bases, with 18 bases left in between. DNA of the CDR3: TGTGCCAGCAGTCCCAGCATTGGTGAGAGGAATGAAAAACTGTTTTTT. As protein: CASSPSIGERNEKLFF. The whole variable domain, filled in from reference TRBV27 and TRBJ1-4, reads EAQVTQNPRYLITVTGKKLTVTCSQNMNHEYMSWYRQDPGLGLRQIYYSMNVEVTDKGDVPEGYKVSRKEKRNFPLILESPSPNQTSLYFCASSPSIGERNEKLFFGSGTQLSVL.

The gene calls are TRBV27 and TRBJ2-7, with D possibly being TRBD2 (7 bases). The CDR3 is made up of 14 amino acids. V was trimmed by 6 bases and J by 7 bases, leaving 19 bases between them. Germline CDR1 is MNHEY and CDR2 is SMNVEV (reference sequence). The CDR3 loop is CASRIQGGGEEQYF. As DNA, the CDR3 is TGTGCCAGCAGGATTCAGGGAGGGGGTGAGGAGCAGTACTTC.

V and J are TRBV29-1 and TRBJ2-7; 7 positions match TRBD2. V lost 4 bases to trimming and J lost 4 bases; unmatched junction nucleotides: 7. The CDR3 is 13 amino acids. Germline values: CDR1 SQVTM, CDR2 ANQGSEA. DNA of the CDR3: TGCAGCGTTGGGACTAGTGATGGGTACGAGCAGTACTTC. It translates to CSVGTSDGYEQYF.

This clone came up once. The chain combines TRBV27 with TRBJ2-7, with D possibly matching TRBD1 (6 bases). Germline values: CDR1 MNHEY, CDR2 SMNVEV (reference sequence). Trimming pared 6 bases from V and 2 bases from J, leaving 14 bases between. CDR3 length equals 14 residues. CDR3 DNA: TGTGCCAGCAGAGGATTGACAGGACCCTACGAGCAGTACTTC. Its translation: CASRGLTGPYEQYF.

The chain links TRBV5-4 to TRBJ2-2, with D tentatively TRBD2 (6 bases). The CDR3 loop spans 14 amino acids. Trimming removed 2 bases at V and 6 bases at J, with 11 bases between. Germline V CDR1 and CDR2: SGHNT, YYREEE (reference sequence). Here the CDR3 reads CASSLPGAAGELFF. CDR3 bases: TGTGCCAGCAGCTTACCGGGAGCGGCCGGGGAGCTGTTTTTT. The whole variable domain, remainder taken from reference TRBV5-4 and TRBJ2-2, is ETGVTQSPTHLIKTRGQQVTLRCSSQSGHNTVSWYQQALGQGPQFIFQYYREEENGRGNFPPRFSGLQFPNYSSELNVNALELDDSALYLCASSLPGAAGELFFGEGSRLTVL.

V usage is TRBV28 and J usage is TRBJ2-7; a possible D gene is TRBD1 (6 bases). V lost 4 bases, J lost 4 bases, and 14 bases lay in between. The CDR3 covers 14 residues. The V gene's germline CDR1 is MDHEN and CDR2 SYDVKM. The CDR3 here is CASSSLTGTYEQYF. CDR3 sequence (DNA): TGTGCCAGCAGTTCCCTGACAGGTACTTACGAGCAGTACTTC.

This chain connects TRBV27 to TRBJ1-5, with 7 positions matching TRBD1. With V trimmed by 4 bases and J by 7 bases, 7 bases remained unmatched. This CDR3 contains 14 residues. Germline assignment: CDR1 MNHEY and CDR2 SMNVEV (reference sequence). The CDR3 sequence is CASSSRGYEQPQHF. CDR3 nucleotide sequence: TGTGCCAGCAGTTCCAGGGGGTATGAGCAGCCCCAGCATTTT.

The chain combines TRBV6-1 with TRBJ2-5; TRBD2 might be the D (6 bases). Germline CDR1 MNHNS, CDR2 SASEGT. The germline V and J ends were trimmed by 2 bases and 4 bases, with 20 bases remaining between them. This CDR3 comprises 17 residues. The CDR3 here is CASSEYQGDFIGETQYF. The CDR3 DNA reads TGTGCCAGCAGTGAATATCAAGGGGACTTCATTGGAGAGACCCAGTACTTC.

The V and J genes are TRBV27 and TRBJ2-5; TRBD2 matches at 8 bases. The length of the CDR3 is 17 residues. V lost 3 bases to trimming and J lost 5 bases; unmatched junction nucleotides: 14. CDR1 MNHEY and CDR2 SMNVEV come from the germline V gene (reference sequence). The CDR3 DNA sequence: TGTGCCAGCAGTTTCGGAACTAGCGGAGGGGCCAGGGAGACCCAGTACTTC. It encodes CASSFGTSGGARETQYF.

DNA for the CDR3: TGTGCCAGCAGCTTTCCCTTTGACAGCGGGGAAAGCACAGATACGCAGTATTTT. Its protein is CASSFPFDSGESTDTQYF. This rearrangement joins TRBV9 to TRBJ2-3; the match to TRBD2 covers 7 bases. The length of the CDR3 is 18 residues. The ends lost 4 bases at V and 0 bases at J; junction bases unmatched: 14. The V gene's germline CDR1 is SGDLS and CDR2 YYNGEE.

This clone was seen more than once but under ten times. J is TRBJ1-2 and V is TRBV15, with 8 nucleotides matching TRBD1. V was pared by 4 bases and J by 1 base, with 2 bases of the junction left unmatched. In germline, CDR1 is LNHNV, CDR2 YYDKDF (reference sequence). The CDR3 extends over 14 amino acids. This CDR3 is CATSKGQDNYGYTF. The CDR3 DNA is TGTGCCACCAGCAAGGGACAGGATAACTATGGCTACACCTTC. The whole variable domain, remainder taken from reference TRBV15 and TRBJ1-2, is DAMVIQNPRYQVTQFGKPVTLSCSQTLNHNVMYWYQQKSSQAPKLLFHYYDKDFNNEADTPDNFQSRRPNTSFCFLDIRSPGLGDTAMYLCATSKGQDNYGYTFGSGTRLTVV.

J is TRBJ2-5 and V is TRBV9; D call uncertain. Germline V lookup: CDR1 SGDLS, CDR2 YYNGEE. The CDR3 is made up of 15 amino acids. Trimming left V 2 bases short and J 5 bases short, with 16 bases between. This CDR3 is CASSVQPLGLETQYF. The CDR3 DNA sequence: TGTGCCAGCAGCGTTCAACCTCTAGGCCTGGAGACCCAGTACTTC.

J is TRBJ2-3 and V is TRBV28, with a tentative D call TRBD1 (5 bases). V lost 3 bases to trimming and J lost 4 bases, with 8 bases between them. The CDR3 runs to 13 residues. Germline V gene data show CDR1 as MDHEN and CDR2 as SYDVKM. The CDR3 protein is CASSFRASDTQYF. In nucleotides, the CDR3 is TGTGCCAGCAGTTTCAGGGCATCAGATACGCAGTATTTT.

The V and J genes are TRBV9 and TRBJ2-7; possible D gene TRBD1, 6 bases. CDR1 SGDLS and CDR2 YYNGEE come from the germline V gene. V was pared by 5 bases and J by 7 bases, with 16 bases between. The CDR3 spans 13 residues. This CDR3 reads CASSDRTFGEQYF. The DNA for the CDR3 is TGTGCCAGCAGTGACAGGACCTTCGGGGAGCAGTACTTC. Together with reference TRBV9 and TRBJ2-7, the CDR3 gives the full variable domain: DSGVTQTPKHLITATGQRVTLRCSPRSGDLSVYWYQQSLDQGLQFLIQYYNGEERAKGNILERFSAQQFPDLHSELNLSSLELGDSALYFCASSDRTFGEQYFGPGTRLTVT.

The V call is TRBV9, the J call TRBJ2-7; the D is unclear. Trimming took 0 bases from V and 4 from J, leaving 11 bases between them. There are 14 residues in the CDR3. The germline V gene encodes CDR1 SGDLS and CDR2 YYNGEE. The DNA for the CDR3 is TGTGCCAGCAGCGTAGACGCCAGGCGGTACGAGCAGTACTTC. Amino acids: CASSVDARRYEQYF. The variable domain in full, completed from reference TRBV9 and TRBJ2-7, reads DSGVTQTPKHLITATGQRVTLRCSPRSGDLSVYWYQQSLDQGLQFLIQYYNGEERAKGNILERFSAQQFPDLHSELNLSSLELGDSALYFCASSVDARRYEQYFGPGTRLTVT.

This chain uses TRBV4-3 with TRBJ2-3, with 8 nucleotides matching TRBD2. The germline CDR1 and CDR2 sequences are LGHNA and YSLEER. V was pared by 6 bases and J by 5 bases, with 16 bases of the junction left unmatched. The CDR3 is 17 residues long. CDR3 coding DNA: TGCGCCAGCAGAACAACGCGGGAGGCCCCGGAGGGAGATACGCAGTATTTT. Protein product: CASRTTREAPEGDTQYF.